Detailed here is one T cell receptor (beta chain). The target antigen is unknown. This sample stems from a study of follicular helper T cells after annual influenza vaccination. General observations from the study: Change in circulating plasmablasts correlated with ICOS+CD38+ cTfh clonality change. Recurrent ICOS+CD38+ cTfh clonotypes included tetramer and AIM influenza-specific ones. Day 7 ICOS+CD38+ clones were most often found later in ICOS-CD38- cTfh cells.

The method was immunoSEQ multiplex PCR; TCRdb's version includes in-frame clones alone and lacks a portion of them. The data show roughly 8,300 clones, roughly 82% seen once. Time point specified: 2014-2015 season, pre-vaccination. Cells are cTfh (non-naive CD4+CXCR5+PD-1+), split by ICOS and CD38 into double-positive or double-negative. Germline V lookup: CDR1 SGHRS, CDR2 YFSETQ. The V and J ends lost 3 bases and 8 bases respectively, with 14 bases between them. The CDR3 has 13 amino acids. The sequenced sample was CXCR5+ CD38- circulating T follicular helper cells from blood, obtained on the day of influenza vaccination. Indicated subset: circulating Tfh, non-naive CD4+CXCR5+PD-1+ (ICOS+CD38+ or ICOS-CD38-). The receptor was isolated from an adult who received the influenza vaccine. The chain uses TRBV5-1 and TRBJ1-2; no reliable D call. The CDR3 sequence is CASSSAVGVGYTF. CDR3 coding DNA: TGCGCCAGCAGCTCGGCGGTTGGTGTGGGCTACACCTTC.